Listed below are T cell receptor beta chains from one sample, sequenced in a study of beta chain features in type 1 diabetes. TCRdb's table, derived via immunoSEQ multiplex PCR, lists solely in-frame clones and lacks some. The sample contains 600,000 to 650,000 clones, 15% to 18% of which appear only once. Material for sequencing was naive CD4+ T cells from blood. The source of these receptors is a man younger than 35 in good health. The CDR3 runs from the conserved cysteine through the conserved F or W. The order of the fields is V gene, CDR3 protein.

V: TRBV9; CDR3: CASSVGVVSNQPQHF
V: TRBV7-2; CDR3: CASSLVGTARSGELFF
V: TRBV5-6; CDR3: CASSLVSGLKETQYF
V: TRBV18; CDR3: CASSPPMATTDTQYF
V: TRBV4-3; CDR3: CASSQGKGGSYEQYF
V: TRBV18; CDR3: CASSPDRDYEQYF
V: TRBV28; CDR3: CASSTPGAPEAFF
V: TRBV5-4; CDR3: CASSISSTDTQYF
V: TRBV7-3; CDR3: CASSLRLAGGDTQYF
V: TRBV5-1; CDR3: CASSLAANSYEQYF
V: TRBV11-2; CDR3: CASSSRQGAHTDTQYF
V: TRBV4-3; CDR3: CASSQDRCRNPSYNEQFF
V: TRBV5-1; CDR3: CASSLTDTEFYNEQFF
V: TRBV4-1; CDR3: CASSSQSGGGSDTQYF
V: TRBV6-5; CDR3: CASSRGPRVNNEQFF
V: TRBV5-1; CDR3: CASSALAGRTDTQYF
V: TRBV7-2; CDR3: CASSLGARLAGDYNEQFF